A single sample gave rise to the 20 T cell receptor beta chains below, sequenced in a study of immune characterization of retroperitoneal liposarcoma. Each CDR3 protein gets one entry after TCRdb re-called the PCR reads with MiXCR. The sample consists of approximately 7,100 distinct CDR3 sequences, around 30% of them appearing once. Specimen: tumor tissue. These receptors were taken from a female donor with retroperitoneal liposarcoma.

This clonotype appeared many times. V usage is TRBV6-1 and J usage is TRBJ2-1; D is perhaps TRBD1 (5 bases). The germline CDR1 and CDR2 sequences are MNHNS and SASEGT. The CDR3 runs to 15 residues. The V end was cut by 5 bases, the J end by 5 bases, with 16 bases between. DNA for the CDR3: TGTGCCAGCAGTTCGGACCAGGGTTTCCACAATGAGCAGTTCTTC. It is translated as CASSSDQGFHNEQFF.

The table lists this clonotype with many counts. DNA of the CDR3: TGTGCCAGCAGCTTACGGGACGGGAACACTGAAGCTTTCTTT. Translated, it gives CASSLRDGNTEAFF. The rearrangement links TRBV11-3 to TRBJ1-1; D might be TRBD1 (5 bases). V was shortened by 2 bases and J by 1 base, with 8 bases between the two germline ends. CDR1 and CDR2 (germline): SGHNT, YENEEA. The length of the CDR3 is 14 residues.

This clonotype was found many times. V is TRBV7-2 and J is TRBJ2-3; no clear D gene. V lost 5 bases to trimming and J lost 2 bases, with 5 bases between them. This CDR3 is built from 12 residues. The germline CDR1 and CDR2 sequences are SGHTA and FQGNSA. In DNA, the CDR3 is TGTGCCAGCAGCATACACACAGATACGCAGTATTTT. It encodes CASSIHTDTQYF.

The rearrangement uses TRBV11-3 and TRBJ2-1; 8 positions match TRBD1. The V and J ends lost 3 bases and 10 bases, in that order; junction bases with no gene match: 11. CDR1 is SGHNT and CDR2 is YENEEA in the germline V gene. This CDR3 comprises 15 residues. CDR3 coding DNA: TGTGCCAGCAGCTTTGAGACAGGGGATTCCTACGAGCAGTTCTTC. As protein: CASSFETGDSYEQFF.

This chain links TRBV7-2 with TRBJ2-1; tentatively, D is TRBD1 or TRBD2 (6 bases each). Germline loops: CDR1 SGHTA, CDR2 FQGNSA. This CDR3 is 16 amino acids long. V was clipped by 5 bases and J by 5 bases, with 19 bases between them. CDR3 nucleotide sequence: TGTGCCAGCAGCACCCAAGGGGGGAGCAAGCACAATGAGCAGTTCTTC. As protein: CASSTQGGSKHNEQFF.

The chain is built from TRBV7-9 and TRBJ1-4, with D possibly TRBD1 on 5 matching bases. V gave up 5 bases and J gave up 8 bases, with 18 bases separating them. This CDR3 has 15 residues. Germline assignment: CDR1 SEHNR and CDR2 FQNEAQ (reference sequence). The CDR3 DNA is TGTGCCAGCAGCCCCGAAGGGACCATGGGAGAAAAACTGTTTTTT. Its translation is CASSPEGTMGEKLFF.

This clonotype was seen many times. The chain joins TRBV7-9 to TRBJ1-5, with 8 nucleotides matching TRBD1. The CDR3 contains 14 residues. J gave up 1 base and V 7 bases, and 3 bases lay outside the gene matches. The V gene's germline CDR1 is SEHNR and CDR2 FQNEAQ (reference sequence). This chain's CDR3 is CASTTGGSNQPQHF. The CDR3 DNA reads TGTGCCAGCACCACAGGGGGGAGCAATCAGCCCCAGCATTTT.

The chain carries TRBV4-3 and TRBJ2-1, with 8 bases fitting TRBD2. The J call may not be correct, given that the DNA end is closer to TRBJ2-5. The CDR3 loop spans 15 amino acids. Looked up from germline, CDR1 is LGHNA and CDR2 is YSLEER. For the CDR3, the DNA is TGCGCCAGCAACCGAAGCGGGAGCACTGGAGAGACCCAGTACTTC. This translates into CASNRSGSTGETQYF.

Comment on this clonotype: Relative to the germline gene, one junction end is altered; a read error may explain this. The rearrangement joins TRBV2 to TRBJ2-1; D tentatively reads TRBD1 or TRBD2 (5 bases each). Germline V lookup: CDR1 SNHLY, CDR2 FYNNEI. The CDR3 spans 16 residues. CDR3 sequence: CSSSRNSGTLVDEQFF. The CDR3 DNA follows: TGTTCCAGCAGTCGAAATTCCGGGACCCTCGTAGATGAGCAGTTCTTC.

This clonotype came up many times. DNA of the CDR3: TGTGCCAGCAGCCACCGACAGCAAGAGACCCAGTACTTC. It translates to CASSHRQQETQYF. The rearrangement uses TRBV27 and TRBJ2-5; TRBD1 might be the D (5 bases). This CDR3 spans 13 amino acids. CDR1 and CDR2 (germline): MNHEY, SMNVEV (reference sequence). Trimming cost V 6 bases and J 2 bases, with 10 bases left between them.

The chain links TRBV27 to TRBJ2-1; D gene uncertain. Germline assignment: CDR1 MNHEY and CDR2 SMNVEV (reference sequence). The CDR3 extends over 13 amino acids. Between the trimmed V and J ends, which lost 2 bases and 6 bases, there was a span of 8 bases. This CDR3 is CASSLAKSNEQFF. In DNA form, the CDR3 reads TGTGCCAGCAGTTTAGCCAAAAGCAATGAGCAGTTCTTC.

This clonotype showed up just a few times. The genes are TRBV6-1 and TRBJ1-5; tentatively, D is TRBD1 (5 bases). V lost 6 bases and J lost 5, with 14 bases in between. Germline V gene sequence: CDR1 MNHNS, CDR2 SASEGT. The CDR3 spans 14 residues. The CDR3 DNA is TGTGCCAGCAGCCCCCGGTGGGGGGATCAGCCCCAGCATTTT. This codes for CASSPRWGDQPQHF.

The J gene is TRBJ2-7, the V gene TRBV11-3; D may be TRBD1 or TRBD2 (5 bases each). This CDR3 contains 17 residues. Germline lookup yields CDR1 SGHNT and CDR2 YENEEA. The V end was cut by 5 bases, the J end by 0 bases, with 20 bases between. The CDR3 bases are TGTGCCAGCAGCACCCGGGACGGACACGCGAACTCCTACGAGCAGTACTTC. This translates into CASSTRDGHANSYEQYF.

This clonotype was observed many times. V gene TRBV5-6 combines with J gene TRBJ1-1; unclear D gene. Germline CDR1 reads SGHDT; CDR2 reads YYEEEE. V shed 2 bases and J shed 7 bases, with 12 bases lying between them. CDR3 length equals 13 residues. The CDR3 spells CASSLPGLIEAFF. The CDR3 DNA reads TGTGCCAGCAGCTTACCGGGCCTTATTGAAGCTTTCTTT.

The CDR3 nucleotides read TGTGCCAGCAGTCCGTTCCCAGATACGCAGTATTTT. The encoded protein is CASSPFPDTQYF. The V call is TRBV12-3 or TRBV12-4, the J call TRBJ2-3; D remains ambiguous. This CDR3 spans 12 amino acids. Trimming removed 5 bases at V and 4 bases at J, with 7 bases between.

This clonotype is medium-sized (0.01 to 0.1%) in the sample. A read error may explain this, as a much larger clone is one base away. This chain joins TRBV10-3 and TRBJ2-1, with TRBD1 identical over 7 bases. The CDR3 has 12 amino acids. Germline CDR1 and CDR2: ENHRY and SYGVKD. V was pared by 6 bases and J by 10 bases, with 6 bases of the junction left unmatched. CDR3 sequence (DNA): TGTGCCATCAGGGGGACAGACTACGAGCAGTTCTTC. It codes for CAIRGTDYEQFF.

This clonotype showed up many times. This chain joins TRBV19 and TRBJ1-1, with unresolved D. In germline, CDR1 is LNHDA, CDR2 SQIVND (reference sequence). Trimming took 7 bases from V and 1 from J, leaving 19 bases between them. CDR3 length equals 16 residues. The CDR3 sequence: CASTRTVKSWNTEAFF. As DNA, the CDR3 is TGTGCCAGTACCCGGACGGTAAAAAGTTGGAACACTGAAGCTTTCTTT.

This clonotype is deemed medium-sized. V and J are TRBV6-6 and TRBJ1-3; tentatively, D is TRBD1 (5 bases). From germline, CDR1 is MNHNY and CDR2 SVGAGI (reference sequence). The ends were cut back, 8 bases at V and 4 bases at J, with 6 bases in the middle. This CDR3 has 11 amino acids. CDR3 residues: CASEGGNTIYF. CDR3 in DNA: TGTGCCAGCGAGGGGGGAAACACCATATATTTT.

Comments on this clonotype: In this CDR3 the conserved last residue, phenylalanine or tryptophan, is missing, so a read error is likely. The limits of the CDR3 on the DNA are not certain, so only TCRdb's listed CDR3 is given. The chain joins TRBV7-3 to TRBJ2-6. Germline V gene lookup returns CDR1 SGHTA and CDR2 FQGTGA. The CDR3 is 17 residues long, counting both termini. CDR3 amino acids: CASSLTSLSYNEQFFGS.

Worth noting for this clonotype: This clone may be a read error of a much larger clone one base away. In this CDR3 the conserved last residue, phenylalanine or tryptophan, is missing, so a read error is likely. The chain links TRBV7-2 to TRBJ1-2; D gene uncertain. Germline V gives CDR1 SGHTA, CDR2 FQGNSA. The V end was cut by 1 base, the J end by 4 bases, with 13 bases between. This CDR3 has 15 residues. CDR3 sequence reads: CASSLVGSAGYGYTL. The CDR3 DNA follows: TGTGCCAGCAGCTTAGTGGGGTCGGCGGGCTATGGCTACACCTTA.